The source of this TCR beta chain is a study of tumor and adjacent non-tumor tissue in lung cancer. The wider study: There were 12 adenocarcinoma, a couple of squamous cell carcinoma and 1 small cell lung cancer cases. Stage I to III disease affected about ten men and about five women aged roughly 31 to 85.

The CDR3 totals 13 residues. Germline V gives CDR1 LNHNV, CDR2 YYDKDF (reference sequence). Trimming shortened V by 1 base and J by 7 bases, and 10 bases separated the two germline ends. Of note for this clonotype: The antigen remains unidentified.

No cell sorting was done before RNA was extracted from the tissue. The normal lung tissue was taken more than 3 cm from the tumor edge. Donors were chemotherapy-naive, newly diagnosed lung cancer surgical patients in China, August–late 2014. The study's findings and limits: Tumor repertoires had a smaller top 100 clone share than normal lung.

Three rounds of nested PCR, following a modified ARM-PCR protocol, produced the TCRbeta library. Each CDR3 protein is one row after TCRdb ran MiXCR on the multiplex PCR reads. The data hold about 110,000 distinct CDR3 sequences, with 60% to 65% observed a single time. The sequence derives from a man in his sixties with non-small cell lung cancer. Sample: distant non-tumor lung tissue. The chain couples TRBV15 to TRBJ1-2; no clear D gene. CDR3 in DNA: TGTGCCACCAGCAGAGTAGTAATGGCTGGCTACACCTTC. Amino acids: CATSRVVMAGYTF.